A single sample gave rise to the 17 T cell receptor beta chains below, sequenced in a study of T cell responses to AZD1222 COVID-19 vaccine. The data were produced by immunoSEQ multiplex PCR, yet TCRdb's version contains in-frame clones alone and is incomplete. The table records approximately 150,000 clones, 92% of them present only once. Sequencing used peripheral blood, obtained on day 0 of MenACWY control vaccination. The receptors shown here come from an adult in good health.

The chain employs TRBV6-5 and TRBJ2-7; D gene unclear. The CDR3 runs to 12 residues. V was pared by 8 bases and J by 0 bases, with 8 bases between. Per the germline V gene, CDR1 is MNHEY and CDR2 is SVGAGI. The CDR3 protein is CASVQSSYEQYF. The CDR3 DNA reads TGTGCCAGCGTTCAGAGCTCCTACGAGCAGTACTTC.

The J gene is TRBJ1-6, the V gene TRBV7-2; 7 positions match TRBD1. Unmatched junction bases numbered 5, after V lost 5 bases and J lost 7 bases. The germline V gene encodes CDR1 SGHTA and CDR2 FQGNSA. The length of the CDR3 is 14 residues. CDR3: CASSVQGRNSPLHF. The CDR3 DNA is TGTGCCAGCAGCGTACAGGGGCGGAATTCACCCCTCCACTTT.

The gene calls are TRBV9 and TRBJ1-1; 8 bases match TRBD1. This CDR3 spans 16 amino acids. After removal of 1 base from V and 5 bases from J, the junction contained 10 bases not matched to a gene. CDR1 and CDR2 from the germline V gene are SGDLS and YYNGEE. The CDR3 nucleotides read TGTGCCAGCAGCGTATCTCCGCAGGGGGCAGAGACTGAAGCTTTCTTT. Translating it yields CASSVSPQGAETEAFF.

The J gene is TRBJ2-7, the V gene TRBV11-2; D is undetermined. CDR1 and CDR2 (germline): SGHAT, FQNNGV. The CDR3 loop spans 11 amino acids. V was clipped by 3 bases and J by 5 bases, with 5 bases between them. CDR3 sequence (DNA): TGTGCCAGCAGCTTGATGGACGAGCAGTACTTC. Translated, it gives CASSLMDEQYF.

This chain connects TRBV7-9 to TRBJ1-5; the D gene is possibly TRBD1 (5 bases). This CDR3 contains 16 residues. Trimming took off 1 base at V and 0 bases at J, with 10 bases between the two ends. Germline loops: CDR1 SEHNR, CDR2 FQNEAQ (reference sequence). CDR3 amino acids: CASSLGGGASNQPQHF. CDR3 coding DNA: TGTGCCAGCAGCTTAGGCGGAGGGGCTAGCAATCAGCCCCAGCATTTT.

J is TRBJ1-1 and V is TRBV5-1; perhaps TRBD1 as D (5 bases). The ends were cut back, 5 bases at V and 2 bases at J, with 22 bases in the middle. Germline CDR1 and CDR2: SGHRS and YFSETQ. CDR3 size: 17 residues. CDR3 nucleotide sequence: TGCGCCAGCAGTGTGGCGGGTTTTGTGGGGCGCAACACTGAAGCTTTCTTT. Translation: CASSVAGFVGRNTEAFF.

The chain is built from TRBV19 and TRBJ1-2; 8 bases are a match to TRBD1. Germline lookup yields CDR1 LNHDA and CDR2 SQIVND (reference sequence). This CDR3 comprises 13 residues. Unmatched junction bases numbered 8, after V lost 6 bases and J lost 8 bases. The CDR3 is CASSPQGALGYTF. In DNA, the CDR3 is TGTGCCAGTAGCCCCCAGGGGGCCTTGGGCTACACCTTC.

This CDR3 is CASSLDRTAIYGYTF. CDR3 bases: TGTGCCAGCAGCTTAGATCGGACAGCGATCTATGGCTACACCTTC. This chain uses TRBV11-3 with TRBJ1-2, with D possibly TRBD1 on 6 matching bases. This CDR3 contains 15 residues. V was shortened by 0 bases and J by 4 bases, with 12 bases between the two germline ends. Germline CDR1 is SGHNT and CDR2 is YENEEA. The full variable domain, completed using reference TRBV11-3 and TRBJ1-2, is EAGVVQSPRYKIIEKKQPVAFWCNPISGHNTLYWYLQNLGQGPELLIRYENEEAVDDSQLPKDRFSAERLKGVDSTLKIQPAELGDSAVYLCASSLDRTAIYGYTFGSGTRLTVV.

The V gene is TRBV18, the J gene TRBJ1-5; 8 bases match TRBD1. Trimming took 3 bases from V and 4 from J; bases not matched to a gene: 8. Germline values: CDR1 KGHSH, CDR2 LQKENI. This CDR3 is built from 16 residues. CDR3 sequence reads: CASSPARTGRNQPQHF. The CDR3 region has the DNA TGTGCCAGCTCACCCGCCCGGACAGGGCGGAATCAGCCCCAGCATTTT.

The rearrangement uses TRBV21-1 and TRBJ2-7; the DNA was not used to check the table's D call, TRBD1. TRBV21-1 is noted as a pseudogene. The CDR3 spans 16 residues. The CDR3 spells CASNNRPGQGVHEQYF. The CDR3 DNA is TGTGCCAGCAACAACAGGCCGGGACAGGGCGTCCACGAGCAGTACTTC.

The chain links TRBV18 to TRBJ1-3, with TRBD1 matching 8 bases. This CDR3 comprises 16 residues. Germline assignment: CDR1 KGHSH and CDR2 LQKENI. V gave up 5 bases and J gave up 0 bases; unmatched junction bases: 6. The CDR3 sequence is CASSAQGGNSGNTIYF. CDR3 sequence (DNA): TGTGCCAGCTCAGCACAGGGGGGAAACTCTGGAAACACCATATATTTT.

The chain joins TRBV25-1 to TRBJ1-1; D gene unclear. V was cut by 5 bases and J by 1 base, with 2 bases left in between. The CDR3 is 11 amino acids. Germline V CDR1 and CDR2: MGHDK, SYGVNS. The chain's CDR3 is CASSQNTEAFF. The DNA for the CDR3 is TGTGCCAGCAGTCAGAACACTGAAGCTTTCTTT.

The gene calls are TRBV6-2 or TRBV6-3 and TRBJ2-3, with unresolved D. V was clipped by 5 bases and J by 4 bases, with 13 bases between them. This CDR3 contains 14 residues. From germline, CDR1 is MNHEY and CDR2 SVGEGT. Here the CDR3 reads CASSTLDRPDTQYF. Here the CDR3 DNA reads TGTGCCAGCAGTACACTCGACCGGCCAGATACGCAGTATTTT.

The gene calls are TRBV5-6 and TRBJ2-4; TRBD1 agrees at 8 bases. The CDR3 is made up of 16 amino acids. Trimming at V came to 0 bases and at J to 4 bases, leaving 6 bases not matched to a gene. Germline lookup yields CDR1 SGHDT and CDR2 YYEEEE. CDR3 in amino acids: CASSLAGTGLKNIQYF. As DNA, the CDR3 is TGTGCCAGCAGCTTGGCCGGGACAGGCCTGAAAAACATTCAGTACTTC. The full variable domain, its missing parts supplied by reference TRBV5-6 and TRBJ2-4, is DAGVTQSPTHLIKTRGQQVTLRCSPKSGHDTVSWYQQALGQGPQFIFQYYEEEERQRGNFPDRFSGHQFPNYSSELNVNALLLGDSALYLCASSLAGTGLKNIQYFGAGTRLSVL.

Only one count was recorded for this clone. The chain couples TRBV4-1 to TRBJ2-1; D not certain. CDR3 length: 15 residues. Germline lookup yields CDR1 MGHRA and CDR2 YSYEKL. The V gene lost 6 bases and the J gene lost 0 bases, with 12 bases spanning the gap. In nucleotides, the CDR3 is TGCGCCAGCAGTTCGGACCCGAGCTCCTACAATGAGCAGTTCTTC. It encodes CASSSDPSSYNEQFF.

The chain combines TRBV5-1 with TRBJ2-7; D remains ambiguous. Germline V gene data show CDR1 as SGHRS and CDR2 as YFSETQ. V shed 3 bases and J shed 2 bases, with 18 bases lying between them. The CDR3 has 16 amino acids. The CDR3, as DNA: TGCGCCAGCAGCTCCCGCCGACCATACCAGGCCTACGAGCAGTACTTC. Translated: CASSSRRPYQAYEQYF.

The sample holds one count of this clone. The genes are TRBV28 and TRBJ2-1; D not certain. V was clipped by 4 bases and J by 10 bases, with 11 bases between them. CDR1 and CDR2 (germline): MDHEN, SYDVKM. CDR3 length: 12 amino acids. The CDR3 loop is CASSSPVSEQFF. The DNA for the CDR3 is TGTGCCAGCAGTTCCCCGGTCAGCGAGCAGTTCTTC.